Presented here are 27 T cell receptor beta chains from one specimen sequenced in a study of preoperative IRX-2 immunotherapy in early breast cancer. This table comes from immunoSEQ multiplex PCR, and its TCRdb copy is limited to in-frame clones, with some not included. This table holds roughly 45,000 clones, about 95% found once. Treatment in this sample: preoperative locoregional IRX-2 cytokine immunotherapy. This specimen consisted of tumor tissue, obtained after IRX-2 immunotherapy. Receptor source: a human donor with breast cancer.

The chain has TRBV6-5 and TRBJ1-1, with D unresolved. V lost 7 bases to trimming and J lost 1 base, with 13 bases between them. The germline CDR1 and CDR2 sequences are MNHEY and SVGAGI. The CDR3 runs to 14 residues. The CDR3: CASNLPGRNTEAFF. The CDR3 DNA is TGTGCCAGCAACCTCCCGGGCAGGAACACTGAAGCTTTCTTT.

The chain joins TRBV6-5 to TRBJ2-4; D is ambiguous. CDR3 length: 14 amino acids. Germline values: CDR1 MNHEY, CDR2 SVGAGI. Trimming took off 2 bases at V and 4 bases at J, with 9 bases between the two ends. DNA of the CDR3: TGTGCCAGCAGTTACAGCCGCTCTAAAAACATTCAGTACTTC. It specifies CASSYSRSKNIQYF.

The J gene is TRBJ2-7, the V gene TRBV2, with D perhaps matching TRBD1 (5 bases). V was pared by 7 bases and J by 3 bases, with 19 bases between. Germline V lookup: CDR1 SNHLY, CDR2 FYNNEI. The CDR3 contains 15 residues. The CDR3 nucleotides read TGTGCCAGCATTCAGGGCCGGGCATCGCTCTACGAGCAGTACTTC. It yields the protein CASIQGRASLYEQYF. The variable domain in full, completed from reference TRBV2 and TRBJ2-7, reads EPEVTQTPSHQVTQMGQEVILRCVPISNHLYFYWYRQILGQKVEFLVSFYNNEISEKSEIFDDQFSVERPDGSNFTLKIRSTKLEDSAMYFCASIQGRASLYEQYFGPGTRLTVT.

The V call is TRBV7-8, the J call TRBJ2-7; tentatively, D is TRBD1 or TRBD2 (7 bases each). CDR1 is SGHVS, CDR2 FQNEAQ, per germline. The CDR3 spans 15 residues. V was pared by 1 base and J by 3 bases, with 13 bases between. CDR3 nucleotides: TGTGCCAGCAGCTTAGAGCCAGGGGGGGGCTACGAGCAGTACTTC. Protein sequence: CASSLEPGGGYEQYF. The variable domain in full, with the rest retrieved from reference TRBV7-8 and TRBJ2-7, is GAGVSQSPRYKVAKRGQDVALRCDPISGHVSLFWYQQALGQGPEFLTYFQNEAQLDKSGLPSDRFFAERPEGSVSTLKIQRTQQEDSAVYLCASSLEPGGGYEQYFGPGTRLTVT.

The chain recombines TRBV7-3 with TRBJ2-3; the D call may be TRBD1 or TRBD2 (5 bases each). Between the trimmed V and J ends, which lost 7 bases and 6 bases, there was a span of 17 bases. The CDR3 runs to 14 residues. CDR1 and CDR2 (germline): SGHTA, FQGTGA. The CDR3 region is CASKGSPGSDTQYF. For the CDR3, the DNA is TGTGCCAGCAAGGGGAGTCCAGGTTCGGATACGCAGTATTTT.

This chain connects TRBV5-5 to TRBJ2-7; the match to TRBD2 covers 7 bases. CDR1 and CDR2 (germline): SGHKS, YYEKEE (reference sequence). The V and J ends lost 4 bases and 3 bases, in that order; junction bases with no gene match: 10. The CDR3 has 15 amino acids. Here the CDR3 reads CASSPRTRSLYEQYF. CDR3 DNA sequence: TGTGCCAGCAGCCCCCGGACTAGGAGTCTCTACGAGCAGTACTTC.

The chain employs TRBV28 and TRBJ1-4; no definite D call. The CDR3 has 11 amino acids. V shed 0 bases and J shed 14 bases, with 7 bases lying between them. Per germline, CDR1 MDHEN and CDR2 SYDVKM. The CDR3 DNA sequence: TGTGCCAGCAGTTTATGGCAGGACCTGTTTTTT. This sequence encodes CASSLWQDLFF. The entire variable domain, with the rest obtained from reference TRBV28 and TRBJ1-4, is as follows: DVKVTQSSRYLVKRTGEKVFLECVQDMDHENMFWYRQDPGLGLRLIYFSYDVKMKEKGDIPEGYSVSREKKERFSLILESASTNQTSMYLCASSLWQDLFFGSGTQLSVL.

The rearrangement links TRBV5-6 to TRBJ1-4, with 7 bases aligning to TRBD1. This CDR3 spans 12 amino acids. The V gene end was trimmed by 3 bases and the J gene end by 11 bases; junction bases not matched to a gene: 4. Germline V gene sequence: CDR1 SGHDT, CDR2 YYEEEE. CDR3 loop: CASSWETGKLFF. CDR3 sequence (DNA): TGTGCCAGCAGCTGGGAGACAGGGAAACTGTTTTTT.

The chain has TRBV5-8 and TRBJ1-4, with D unresolved. Looked up from germline, CDR1 is SGHTS and CDR2 is YDEGEE. Trimming removed 2 bases from V and 5 bases from J, with 10 bases in between. The CDR3 is 14 residues long. The CDR3 reads CASSFLRINEKLFF. The CDR3 DNA reads as TGTGCCAGCAGCTTTTTACGTATAAATGAAAAACTGTTTTTT.

This sequence joins TRBV7-7 and TRBJ1-6; D may be TRBD1 (6 bases). The CDR3 extends over 13 amino acids. The germline CDR1 and CDR2 sequences are SSHAT and FNYEAQ (reference sequence). V lost 1 base, J lost 8 bases, and 6 bases lay in between. The CDR3 DNA follows: TGTGCCAGCAGCTTAGACAGGGATTCACCCCTCCACTTT. This gives the protein CASSLDRDSPLHF.

The chain couples TRBV5-1 to TRBJ2-1; maybe TRBD2 (6 bases). V gave up 4 bases and J gave up 4 bases, with 12 bases separating them. The germline gives CDR1 SGHRS, CDR2 YFSETQ. The CDR3 is 14 residues long. CDR3 bases: TGCGCCAGCAGCCTAGGGACTCGTTACAATGAGCAGTTCTTC. It codes for CASSLGTRYNEQFF.

The V gene is TRBV18, the J gene TRBJ2-7; 7 nucleotides match TRBD2. This CDR3 has 14 residues. The V and J ends lost 5 bases and 5 bases, in that order; junction bases with no gene match: 9. Looked up from germline, CDR1 is KGHSH and CDR2 is LQKENI. The CDR3 DNA reads as TGTGCCAGCTCAGTCACCAGCGGGGACCACGAGCAGTACTTC. It yields the protein CASSVTSGDHEQYF. Full variable domain (rest looked up from reference TRBV18 and TRBJ2-7): NAGVMQNPRHLVRRRGQEARLRCSPMKGHSHVYWYRQLPEEGLKFMVYLQKENIIDESGMPKERFSAEFPKEGPSILRIQQVVRGDSAAYFCASSVTSGDHEQYFGPGTRLTVT.

V is TRBV5-1 and J is TRBJ1-4; D is unresolved. V was shortened by 0 bases and J by 8 bases, with 11 bases between the two germline ends. Germline V lookup: CDR1 SGHRS, CDR2 YFSETQ. The CDR3 runs 14 residues. The CDR3 sequence is CASSLDMGGEKLFF. Written as DNA, the CDR3 is TGCGCCAGCAGCTTGGATATGGGTGGGGAAAAACTGTTTTTT. The full variable domain, completed using reference TRBV5-1 and TRBJ1-4, is KAGVTQTPRYLIKTRGQQVTLSCSPISGHRSVSWYQQTPGQGLQFLFEYFSETQRNKGNFPGRFSGRQFSNSRSEMNVSTLELGDSALYLCASSLDMGGEKLFFGSGTQLSVL.

This sequence joins TRBV7-9 and TRBJ1-2; no clear D gene. Germline CDR1 is SEHNR and CDR2 is FQNEAQ (reference sequence). V was trimmed by 2 bases and J by 8 bases, leaving 15 bases between them. There are 14 residues in the CDR3. CDR3 sequence reads: CASSLIMPARGYTF. CDR3 nucleotide sequence: TGTGCCAGCAGCTTAATCATGCCAGCGCGGGGCTACACCTTC.

This clone appeared a single time. V gene TRBV28 combines with J gene TRBJ2-7; TRBD2 aligns across 7 bases. V trimming: 6 bases; J trimming: 6 bases; junction bases outside the gene matches: 17. This CDR3 contains 16 residues. The germline CDR1 and CDR2 sequences are MDHEN and SYDVKM. The CDR3 here is CASSLTGREWVPEQYF. As DNA, the CDR3 is TGTGCCAGCAGCCTCACGGGGCGGGAGTGGGTCCCCGAGCAGTACTTC.

V gene TRBV7-9 combines with J gene TRBJ2-1; D not resolved. From germline, CDR1 is SEHNR and CDR2 FQNEAQ (reference sequence). The CDR3 is 12 amino acids. V lost 7 bases to trimming and J lost 9 bases, with 13 bases between them. The CDR3 bases are TGTGCCAGCACCAATCTTTCCCCTGAGCAGTTCTTC. Encoded protein: CASTNLSPEQFF.

The chain has TRBV19 and TRBJ2-2; perhaps TRBD2 as D (7 bases). V was clipped by 11 bases and J by 5 bases, with 18 bases between them. The germline V gene has CDR1 LNHDA and CDR2 SQIVND (reference sequence). CDR3 size: 14 residues. For the CDR3, the DNA is TGTGCCTCGGGGGGCAGGGGAGAGACCGGGGAGCTGTTTTTT. It codes for CASGGRGETGELFF.

The chain recombines TRBV6-6 with TRBJ2-1; 10 nucleotides line up with TRBD1. With 2 bases clipped from V and 7 bases from J, the junction kept 2 bases outside the gene matches. The CDR3 has 14 residues. CDR1 MNHNY and CDR2 SVGAGI come from the germline V gene (reference sequence). CDR3 in amino acids: CASSYRDRGNEQFF. The DNA for the CDR3 is TGTGCCAGCAGTTACCGGGACAGGGGTAATGAGCAGTTCTTC.

The genes are TRBV28 and TRBJ2-7; 7 nucleotides align to TRBD2. The CDR3 has 13 residues. V gave up 9 bases and J gave up 2 bases; unmatched junction bases: 7. CDR1 and CDR2 (germline): MDHEN, SYDVKM. CDR3 in amino acids: CASKTSAPYEQYF. CDR3 DNA sequence: TGTGCCAGTAAAACTAGCGCACCCTACGAGCAGTACTTC.

The chain couples TRBV6-1 to TRBJ2-1; D perhaps matches TRBD2 (5 bases). The CDR3 totals 12 residues. Trimming took 8 bases from V and 4 from J, leaving 9 bases between them. CDR1 is MNHNS and CDR2 is SASEGT in the germline V gene. Here the CDR3 DNA reads TGTGCCAGCGAAGGAGGATACAATGAGCAGTTCTTC. Amino acid sequence: CASEGGYNEQFF.

This clone showed up just once. This sequence joins TRBV10-2 and TRBJ2-3; TRBD1 is a possible D gene (5 bases). V shed 4 bases and J shed 2 bases, with 10 bases lying between them. From germline, CDR1 is WSHSY and CDR2 SAAADI. The CDR3 contains 14 residues. The CDR3 reads CASSGGAYTDTQYF. CDR3 DNA: TGCGCCAGCAGTGGTGGGGCCTACACAGATACGCAGTATTTT.

The CDR3 protein is CASSVDRAGRNSPLHF. CDR3 nucleotides: TGTGCCAGCAGCGTTGACAGGGCCGGTCGTAATTCACCCCTCCACTTT. The chain couples TRBV7-2 to TRBJ1-6, with 7 bases fitting TRBD1. Germline lookup yields CDR1 SGHTA and CDR2 FQGNSA. V lost 5 bases and J lost 6; bases outside the gene matches: 10. This CDR3 is built from 16 residues.

This chain connects TRBV6-6 to TRBJ2-7; D is undetermined. The CDR3 length is 13 residues. Germline V gene lookup returns CDR1 MNHNY and CDR2 SVGAGI (reference sequence). Trimming shortened V by 4 bases and J by 2 bases, and 9 bases separated the two germline ends. CDR3 sequence (DNA): TGTGCCAGCAGTTGGAGTGGGGCCTACGAGCAGTACTTC. It is translated as CASSWSGAYEQYF.

This sequence joins TRBV27 and TRBJ2-7; D unresolved. In germline, CDR1 is MNHEY, CDR2 SMNVEV (reference sequence). This CDR3 region has 14 residues. Trimming removed 3 bases at V and 2 bases at J, with 11 bases between. CDR3 amino acids: CASSFLGDAYEQYF. In DNA form, the CDR3 reads TGTGCCAGCAGTTTTTTGGGTGATGCCTACGAGCAGTACTTC.

The CDR3 reads CAISRQGLGEKLFF. The DNA of the CDR3 is TGTGCCATCAGCCGACAGGGGTTGGGTGAAAAACTGTTTTTT. The J gene is TRBJ1-4, the V gene TRBV10-3, with 8 bases identical to TRBD1. The ends lost 6 bases at V and 7 bases at J; junction bases unmatched: 7. Germline V lookup: CDR1 ENHRY, CDR2 SYGVKD. The CDR3 length is 14 residues.

A single count supports this clone. The chain joins TRBV19 to TRBJ1-3; D unresolved. V was shortened by 4 bases and J by 3 bases, with 10 bases between the two germline ends. The CDR3 sequence is 14 residues long. Germline V gene data show CDR1 as LNHDA and CDR2 as SQIVND (reference sequence). The chain's CDR3 is CASSTEGRGNTIYF. The CDR3 region has the DNA TGTGCCAGTAGTACCGAAGGGCGTGGAAACACCATATATTTT.

This chain connects TRBV28 to TRBJ1-4; a possible D gene is TRBD1 (5 bases). Germline V gene lookup returns CDR1 MDHEN and CDR2 SYDVKM. Trimming pared 5 bases from V and 7 bases from J, leaving 17 bases between. This CDR3 is built from 15 residues. The CDR3 is CASSLRLGDPEKLFF. The CDR3 DNA follows: TGTGCCAGCAGTCTTAGACTTGGGGACCCTGAAAAACTGTTTTTT.